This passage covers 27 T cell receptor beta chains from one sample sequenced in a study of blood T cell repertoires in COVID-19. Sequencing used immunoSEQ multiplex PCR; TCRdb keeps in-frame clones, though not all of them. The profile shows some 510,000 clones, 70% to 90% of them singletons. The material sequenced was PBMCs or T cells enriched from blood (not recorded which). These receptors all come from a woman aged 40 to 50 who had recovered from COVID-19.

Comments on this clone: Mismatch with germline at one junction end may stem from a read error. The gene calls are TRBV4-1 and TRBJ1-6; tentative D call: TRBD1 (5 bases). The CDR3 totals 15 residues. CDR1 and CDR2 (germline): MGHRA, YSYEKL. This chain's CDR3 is CASSEDPAGNSPLHF. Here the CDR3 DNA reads TGCGCCAGCAGCGAAGACCCCGCAGGGAATTCACCCCTCCACTTT.

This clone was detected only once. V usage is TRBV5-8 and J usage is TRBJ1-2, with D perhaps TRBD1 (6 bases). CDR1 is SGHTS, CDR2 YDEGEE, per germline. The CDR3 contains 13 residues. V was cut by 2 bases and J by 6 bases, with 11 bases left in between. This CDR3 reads CASSFGGADGYTF. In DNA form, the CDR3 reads TGTGCCAGCAGCTTTGGGGGGGCGGATGGCTACACCTTC.

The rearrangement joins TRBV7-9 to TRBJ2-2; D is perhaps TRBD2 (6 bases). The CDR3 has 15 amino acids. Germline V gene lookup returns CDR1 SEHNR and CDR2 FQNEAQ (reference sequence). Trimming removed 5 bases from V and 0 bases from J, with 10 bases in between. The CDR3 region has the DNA TGTGCCAGCAGCGCGCGGGGCCCGAACACCGGGGAGCTGTTTTTT. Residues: CASSARGPNTGELFF.

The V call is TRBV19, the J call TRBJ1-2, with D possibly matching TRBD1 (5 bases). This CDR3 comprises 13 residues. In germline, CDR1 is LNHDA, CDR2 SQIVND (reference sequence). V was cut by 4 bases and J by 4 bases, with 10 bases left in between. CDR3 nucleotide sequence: TGTGCCAGTAGTACAGGGAATGGCTATGGCTACACCTTC. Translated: CASSTGNGYGYTF.

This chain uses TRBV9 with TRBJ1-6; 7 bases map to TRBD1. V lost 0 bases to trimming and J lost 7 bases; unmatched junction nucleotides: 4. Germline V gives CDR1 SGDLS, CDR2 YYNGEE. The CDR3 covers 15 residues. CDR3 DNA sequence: TGTGCCAGCAGCGTAGCAGGGGGAGGAAATTCACCCCTCCACTTT. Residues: CASSVAGGGNSPLHF.

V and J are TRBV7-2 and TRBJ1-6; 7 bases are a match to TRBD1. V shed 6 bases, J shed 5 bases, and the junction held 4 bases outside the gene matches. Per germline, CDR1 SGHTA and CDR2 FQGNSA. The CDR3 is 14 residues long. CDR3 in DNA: TGTGCCAGCAGACCCGGGACAGATAATTCACCCCTCCACTTT. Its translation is CASRPGTDNSPLHF.

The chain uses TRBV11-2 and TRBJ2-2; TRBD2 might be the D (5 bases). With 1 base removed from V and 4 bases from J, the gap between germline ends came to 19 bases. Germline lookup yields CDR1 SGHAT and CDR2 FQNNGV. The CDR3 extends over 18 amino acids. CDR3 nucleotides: TGTGCCAGCAGCTTAGGAGGACGGGGAAGTGAGGGCACCGGGGAGCTGTTTTTT. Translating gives CASSLGGRGSEGTGELFF.

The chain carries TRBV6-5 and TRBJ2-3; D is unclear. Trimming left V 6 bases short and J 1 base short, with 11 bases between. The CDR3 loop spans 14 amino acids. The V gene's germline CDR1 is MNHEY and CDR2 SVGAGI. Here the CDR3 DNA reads TGTGCCAGCAGCCGGTCCCAGGGCACAGATACGCAGTATTTT. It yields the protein CASSRSQGTDTQYF.

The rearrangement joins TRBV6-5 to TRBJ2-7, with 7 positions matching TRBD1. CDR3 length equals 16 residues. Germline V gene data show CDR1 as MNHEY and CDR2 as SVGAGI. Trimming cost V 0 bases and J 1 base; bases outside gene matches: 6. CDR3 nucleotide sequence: TGTGCCAGCAGTTACTCGATGGACAGGAGTTCCTACGAGCAGTACTTC. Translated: CASSYSMDRSSYEQYF.

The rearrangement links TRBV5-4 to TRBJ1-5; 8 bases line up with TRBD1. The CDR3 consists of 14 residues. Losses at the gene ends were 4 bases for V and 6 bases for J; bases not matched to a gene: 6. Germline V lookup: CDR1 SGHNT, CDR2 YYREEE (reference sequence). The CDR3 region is CASSVDRDGQPQHF. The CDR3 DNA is TGTGCCAGCAGCGTGGACAGGGACGGTCAGCCCCAGCATTTT.

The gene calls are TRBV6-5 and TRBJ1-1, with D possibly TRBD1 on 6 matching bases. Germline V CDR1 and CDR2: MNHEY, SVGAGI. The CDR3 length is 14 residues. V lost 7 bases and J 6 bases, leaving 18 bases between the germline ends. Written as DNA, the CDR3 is TGTGCCAGCAAACTAGAGACAGGCGCCGCTGAAGCTTTCTTT. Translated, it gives CASKLETGAAEAFF.

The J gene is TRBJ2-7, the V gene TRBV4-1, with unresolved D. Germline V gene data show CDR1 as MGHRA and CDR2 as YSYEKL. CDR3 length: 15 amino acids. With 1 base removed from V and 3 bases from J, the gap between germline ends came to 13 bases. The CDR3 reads CASSQARLENYEQYF. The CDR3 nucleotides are TGCGCCAGCAGCCAAGCCCGCCTCGAGAACTACGAGCAGTACTTC.

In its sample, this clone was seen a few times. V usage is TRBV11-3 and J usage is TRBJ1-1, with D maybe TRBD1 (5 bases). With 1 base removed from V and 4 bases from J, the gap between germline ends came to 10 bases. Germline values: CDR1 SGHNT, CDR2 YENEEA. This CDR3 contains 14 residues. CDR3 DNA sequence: TGTGCCAGCAGCTTAGTCGGACATACCACTGAAGCTTTCTTT. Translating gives CASSLVGHTTEAFF.

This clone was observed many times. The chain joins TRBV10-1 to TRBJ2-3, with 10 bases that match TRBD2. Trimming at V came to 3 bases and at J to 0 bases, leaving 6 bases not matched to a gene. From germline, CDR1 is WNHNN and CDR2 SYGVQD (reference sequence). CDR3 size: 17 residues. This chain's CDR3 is CASSDYWTSGSTDTQYF. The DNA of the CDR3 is TGCGCCAGCAGTGATTATTGGACTAGCGGAAGCACAGATACGCAGTATTTT.

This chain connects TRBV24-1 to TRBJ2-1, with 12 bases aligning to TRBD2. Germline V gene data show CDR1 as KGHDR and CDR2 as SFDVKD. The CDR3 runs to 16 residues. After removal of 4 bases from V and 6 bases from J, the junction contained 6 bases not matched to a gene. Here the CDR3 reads CATSEAGLAGTNEQFF. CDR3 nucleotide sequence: TGTGCCACCAGTGAAGCTGGACTAGCGGGGACCAATGAGCAGTTCTTC.

The CDR3 reads CASSPLQSTDTQYF. The CDR3 nucleotides are TGTGCCAGCAGCCCGTTGCAGAGCACAGATACGCAGTATTTT. The chain joins TRBV7-2 to TRBJ2-3; D call uncertain. Germline CDR1 is SGHTA and CDR2 is FQGNSA. This CDR3 has 14 amino acids. Trimming cost V 5 bases and J 0 bases, with 9 bases left between them. The variable domain in full, with the rest retrieved from reference TRBV7-2 and TRBJ2-3, is GAGVSQSPSNKVTEKGKDVELRCDPISGHTALYWYRQSLGQGLEFLIYFQGNSAPDKSGLPSDRFSAERTGGSVSTLTIQRTQQEDSAVYLCASSPLQSTDTQYFGPGTRLTVL.

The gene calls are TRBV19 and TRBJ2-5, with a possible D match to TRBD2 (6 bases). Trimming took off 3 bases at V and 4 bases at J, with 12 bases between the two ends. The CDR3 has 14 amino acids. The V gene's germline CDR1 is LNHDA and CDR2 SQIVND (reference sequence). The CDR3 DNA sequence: TGTGCCAGTAGTATTGGGGGAGGCCCAGAGACCCAGTACTTC. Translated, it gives CASSIGGGPETQYF.

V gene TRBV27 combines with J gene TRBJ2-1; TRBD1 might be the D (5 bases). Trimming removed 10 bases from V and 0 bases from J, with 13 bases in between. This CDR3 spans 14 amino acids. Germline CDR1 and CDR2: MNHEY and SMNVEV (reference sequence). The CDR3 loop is CAIRRTSSYNEQFF. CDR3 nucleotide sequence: TGTGCCATCCGACGGACAAGCTCCTACAATGAGCAGTTCTTC.

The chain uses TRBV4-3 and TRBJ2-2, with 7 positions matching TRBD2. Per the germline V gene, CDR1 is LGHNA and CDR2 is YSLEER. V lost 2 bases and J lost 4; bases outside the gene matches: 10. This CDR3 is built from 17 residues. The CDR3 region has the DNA TGCGCCAGCAGCCAATATGCGGGAGAAGTGGGCACCGGGGAGCTGTTTTTT. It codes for CASSQYAGEVGTGELFF.

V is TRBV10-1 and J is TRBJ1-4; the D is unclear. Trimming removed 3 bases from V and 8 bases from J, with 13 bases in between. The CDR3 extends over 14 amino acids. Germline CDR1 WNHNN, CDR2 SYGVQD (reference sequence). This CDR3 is CASSDSGEGEKLFF. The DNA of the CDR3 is TGCGCCAGCAGTGACAGCGGAGAAGGGGAAAAACTGTTTTTT.

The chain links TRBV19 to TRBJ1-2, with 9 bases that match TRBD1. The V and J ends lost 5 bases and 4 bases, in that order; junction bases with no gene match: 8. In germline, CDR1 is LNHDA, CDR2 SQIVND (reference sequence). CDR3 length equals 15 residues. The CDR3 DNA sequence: TGTGCCAGTAGTGAACGCCAGACAGGGGGCTATGGCTACACCTTC. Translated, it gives CASSERQTGGYGYTF. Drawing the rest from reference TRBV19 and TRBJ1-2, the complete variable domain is DGGITQSPKYLFRKEGQNVTLSCEQNLNHDAMYWYRQDPGQGLRLIYYSQIVNDFQKGDIAEGYSVSREKKESFPLTVTSAQKNPTAFYLCASSERQTGGYGYTFGSGTRLTVV.

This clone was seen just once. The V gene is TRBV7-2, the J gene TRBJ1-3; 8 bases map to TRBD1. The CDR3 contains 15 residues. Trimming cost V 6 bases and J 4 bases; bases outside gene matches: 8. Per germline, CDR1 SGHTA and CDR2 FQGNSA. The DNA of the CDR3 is TGTGCCAGCAGTTTAAATGGACAGGGCGGAAACACCATATATTTT. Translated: CASSLNGQGGNTIYF.

For the CDR3, the DNA is TGCGCCAGCAGTCCCGGCAGGGCACGGTACTCACCCCTCCACTTT. This codes for CASSPGRARYSPLHF. This chain joins TRBV4-3 and TRBJ1-6; the D gene is possibly TRBD1 (5 bases). Trimming left V 6 bases short and J 10 bases short, with 19 bases between. Germline CDR1 reads LGHNA; CDR2 reads YSLEER. The CDR3 totals 15 residues.

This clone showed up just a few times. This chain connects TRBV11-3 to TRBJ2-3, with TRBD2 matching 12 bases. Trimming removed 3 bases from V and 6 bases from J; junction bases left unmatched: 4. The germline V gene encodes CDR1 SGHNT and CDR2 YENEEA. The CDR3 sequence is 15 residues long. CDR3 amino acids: CASSFLAGGLDTQYF. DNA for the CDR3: TGTGCCAGCAGCTTTCTAGCGGGAGGGTTGGATACGCAGTATTTT.

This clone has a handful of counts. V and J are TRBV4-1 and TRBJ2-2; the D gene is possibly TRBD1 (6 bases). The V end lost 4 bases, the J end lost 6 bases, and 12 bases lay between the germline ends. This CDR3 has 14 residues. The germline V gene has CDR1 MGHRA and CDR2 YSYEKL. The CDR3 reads CASSPHQGPGELFF. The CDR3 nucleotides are TGCGCCAGCAGCCCTCACCAGGGGCCCGGGGAGCTGTTTTTT.

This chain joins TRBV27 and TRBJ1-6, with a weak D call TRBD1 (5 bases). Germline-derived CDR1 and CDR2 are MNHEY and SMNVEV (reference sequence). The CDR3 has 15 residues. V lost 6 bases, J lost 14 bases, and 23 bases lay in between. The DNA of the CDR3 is TGTGCCAGCAGATCGGGACTGACGGGATGGAGCTCCCTCCACTTT. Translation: CASRSGLTGWSSLHF.

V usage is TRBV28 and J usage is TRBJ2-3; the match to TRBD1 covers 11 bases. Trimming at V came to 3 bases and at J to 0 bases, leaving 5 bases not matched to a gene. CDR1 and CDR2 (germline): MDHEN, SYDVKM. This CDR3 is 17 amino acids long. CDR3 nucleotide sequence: TGTGCCAGCAGTTTCACCCGGACAGGGGGCAGCACAGATACGCAGTATTTT. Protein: CASSFTRTGGSTDTQYF.